This TCR beta chain emerged from a study of beta chain features in type 1 diabetes listed by TCRdb under 2018. In terms of the full investigation: Patients and healthy donors did not differ in mean age, gender distribution, total cell number or subset yield. Across all samples, roughly 110,000,000 sorted cells were examined, and cell number per subset correlated strongly with RNA yield. In the study, recently diagnosed type 1 diabetes patients and matched healthy donors were compared on the TCRB repertoires of their sorted circulating CD4+ T cell subsets. Regulatory and stem cell-like memory subsets were obtained from only 8 patients and roughly eight healthy donors, while naive and central memory subsets were obtained from all 30 or so donors.

All of the isolated RNA was reverse transcribed with the High Capacity cDNA Reverse Transcription Kit, so expressed TCRB transcripts were sequenced. Naive, central memory and regulatory T cell samples underwent deep immunoSEQ sequencing, averaging about 3.57 million total reads per sample. Sorted cells were lysed in RLT buffer and RNA was extracted with DNase-treated RNeasy Micro or Mini kits, depending on cell number. To prevent cross-contamination, each cell subset was processed individually, whereas patient and healthy donor samples were processed jointly. Using the immunoSEQ multiplex PCR, TCRB sequences were amplified from cDNA into 87-bp fragments spanning the CDR3 region. Amplicons were sequenced on the Illumina HiSeq platform. The paper's processing steps were these. PCR bias was corrected computationally using synthetic template baselines, and reads within Hamming distance 2 were collapsed, with unmergeable singletons discarded. Reads were aligned against IMGT so that V, D and J genes, CDR3 length and insertions or deletions at six rearrangement sites could be assigned. Within each subset, clonotype counts were normalized to sorted cell number, after which true diversity and Gini coefficients were computed with the tcR R package. Repertoire sharing was quantified using the overlap coefficient calculated on TCRB nucleotide sequences. As a proxy for the pre-selection repertoire, out-of-frame TCRB sequences from naive cells were analyzed. TCRdb's version of the immuneACCESS table is confined to in-frame rearrangements and falls short of the full clone set. An unresolved V gene accounts for under half of the shortfall where checked; the remainder is of unknown origin. The DNA gave D and trimming, while V, J and clone size come from that table. This sample has around 600,000 clones in its table, and roughly an eighth of those were observed once. The ten biggest clones cover around 0.12% of the sample.

Measured from the cysteine to the phenylalanine, the CDR3 is 16 residues long. Only CDR3 DNA remains: 48 bases, in frame from the first base. CDR1 and CDR2 were assigned from the germline V gene as SGDLS and YYNGEE. Germline trimming: 4 bases from V, 5 bases from J; junction bases outside gene matches: 7. Paper-wide results and their limitations: Naive, central memory and regulatory TCRB repertoires appeared to be more similar among patients than among healthy donors. In all four CD4+ subsets, TCRB CDR3 length was moderately but significantly shorter in type 1 diabetes patients. Sequencing cDNA rather than genomic DNA could over-represent highly expressing activated cells, although activation and CD3 levels did not differ between groups. Shorter templates might have been favored by PCR, but patient and control samples were amplified and corrected together, so both groups would have been affected equally by any skew. At VDJ recombination sites, patients with type 1 diabetes made fewer insertions and deleted more nucleotides, a pattern implying thymic rearrangement abnormalities. Because the HLA sub-analyses included only small numbers of individuals, any influence of HLA type on TCRB rearrangement was left unresolved.

A single peripheral blood draw of around 120 mL on average was collected from each donor into heparinised tubes. A BD FACSAria II and a panel including CD45RO, CCR7, CD25, CD127, CD95 and CD27 were used to sort naive, central memory, regulatory and stem cell-like memory CD4+ T cells. Every sorted population had a purity above 95%. PBMCs were isolated immediately by Lymphoprep density gradient centrifugation and stained directly without culture. Samples were stained and sorted in pairs, with one healthy donor and one patient per experiment, so that batch effects were minimized. This clone has only a few counts. No antigen is known for it. No quality values exist for individual bases; no much larger clone is one base distant.

The material sequenced was naive CD4+ T cells from blood. The cell subset or site tag for this specimen amounts to: true naive CD4+ T cells. The rearrangement combines TRBV9 with TRBJ2-1, with TRBD2 identical over 12 junction bases. The receptor was isolated from a man aged 25 to 45 with type 1 diabetes. The CDR3 sequence is CASSFRLAGAHNEQFF. At the DNA level, the sequence is TGTGCCAGCAGCTTCCGACTAGCGGGGGCCCACAATGAGCAGTTCTTC.